A single sample gave rise to the 11 T cell receptor beta chains below, sequenced in a study of blood T cell repertoires in COVID-19. The assay was immunoSEQ multiplex PCR, and TCRdb's table has in-frame clones only and misses some. The sample lists 450,000 or so clones, 89% occurring once. Sequencing input: peripheral blood. The receptors derive from a woman aged 40 to 49 with COVID-19, enrolled during active disease.

The V and J genes are TRBV5-8 and TRBJ1-5; perhaps TRBD1 as D (5 bases). The V end was cut by 5 bases, the J end by 7 bases, with 16 bases between. Germline CDR1 reads SGHTS; CDR2 reads YDEGEE. CDR3 length: 14 residues. The CDR3 DNA sequence: TGTGCCAGCAGAGGGATCAGGGCCAGACAGCCCCAGCATTTT. Protein product: CASRGIRARQPQHF.

V gene TRBV19 combines with J gene TRBJ1-1, with D possibly matching TRBD1 (5 bases). Germline CDR1 LNHDA, CDR2 SQIVND (reference sequence). Deletions cut 3 bases from V and 0 bases from J, with 8 bases between. There are 14 residues in the CDR3. The CDR3 bases are TGTGCCAGTAGTATGACAGCTATGAACACTGAAGCTTTCTTT. Its protein is CASSMTAMNTEAFF.

This clone was seen a few times. The gene calls are TRBV27 and TRBJ1-5; D is perhaps TRBD1 (6 bases). There are 15 residues in the CDR3. The germline CDR1 and CDR2 sequences are MNHEY and SMNVEV (reference sequence). The V end lost 10 bases, the J end lost 0 bases, and 16 bases lay between the germline ends. The CDR3, as DNA: TGTGCCACCTCGGACAGCCACTCTAGCAATCAGCCCCAGCATTTT. This encodes CATSDSHSSNQPQHF.

The chain recombines TRBV11-2 with TRBJ1-1; 9 nucleotides align to TRBD1. Unmatched junction bases numbered 15, after V lost 3 bases and J lost 1 base. CDR1 SGHAT and CDR2 FQNNGV come from the germline V gene. This CDR3 contains 19 residues. The CDR3 DNA reads TGTGCCAGCAGCTTTCCCAGGGGACAGGGAATAAGGAAGAACACTGAAGCTTTCTTT. It encodes CASSFPRGQGIRKNTEAFF.

This chain uses TRBV5-1 with TRBJ2-2; D may be TRBD1 (5 bases). Germline lookup yields CDR1 SGHRS and CDR2 YFSETQ. The V end was cut by 7 bases, the J end by 4 bases, with 14 bases between. The CDR3 runs 14 residues. This CDR3 reads CASRQTVLTGELFF. Written as DNA, the CDR3 is TGCGCCAGCCGTCAGACAGTTCTCACCGGGGAGCTGTTTTTT.

This clone is a singleton in its sample. This CDR3 is CASSLDPGHSYEQYF. In DNA, the CDR3 is TGTGCCAGCAGCTTAGATCCGGGACACTCCTACGAGCAGTACTTC. The chain links TRBV7-2 to TRBJ2-7, with D maybe TRBD1 (6 bases). This CDR3 is built from 15 residues. Germline assignment: CDR1 SGHTA and CDR2 FQGNSA. Deletions cut 1 base from V and 0 bases from J, with 10 bases between. Using reference TRBV7-2 and TRBJ2-7 for the parts outside the CDR3, the full variable domain is GAGVSQSPSNKVTEKGKDVELRCDPISGHTALYWYRQSLGQGLEFLIYFQGNSAPDKSGLPSDRFSAERTGGSVSTLTIQRTQQEDSAVYLCASSLDPGHSYEQYFGPGTRLTVT.

The V and J genes are TRBV2 and TRBJ1-2, with 11 bases matching TRBD1. The CDR3 runs 14 residues. Germline trimming cut 6 bases from V and 6 bases from J; bases unmatched to any gene: 6. Germline lookup yields CDR1 SNHLY and CDR2 FYNNEI. This chain's CDR3 is CASSKDRGQNGYTF. In nucleotides, the CDR3 is TGTGCCAGCAGCAAGGACAGGGGGCAAAATGGCTACACCTTC.

The chain couples TRBV6-1 to TRBJ1-2; D is unclear. The germline V gene encodes CDR1 MNHNS and CDR2 SASEGT. The CDR3 totals 15 residues. V was cut by 0 bases and J by 8 bases, with 16 bases left in between. The CDR3 region is CASSEASSGSRGYTF. The CDR3 DNA sequence: TGTGCCAGCAGTGAAGCGAGTTCGGGGAGTAGGGGCTACACCTTC.

The count of this clone is one. J is TRBJ2-2 and V is TRBV7-9; D ambiguous. Between the trimmed V and J ends, which lost 4 bases and 6 bases, there was a span of 24 bases. The CDR3 has 18 residues. Per germline, CDR1 SEHNR and CDR2 FQNEAQ (reference sequence). The CDR3 DNA sequence: TGTGCCAGCAGCTCATTACCCTCTCTAGGAGTTGACGCCGGGGAGCTGTTTTTT. Its protein product is CASSSLPSLGVDAGELFF.

The V and J genes are TRBV27 and TRBJ1-5, with 9 bases matching TRBD1. V gave up 4 bases and J gave up 5 bases; unmatched junction bases: 9. The CDR3 sequence is 16 residues long. Germline V gives CDR1 MNHEY, CDR2 SMNVEV (reference sequence). The CDR3 DNA follows: TGTGCCAGCAGTTCCAATGGACAGGGGATTCATCAGCCCCAGCATTTT. As protein: CASSSNGQGIHQPQHF.

The chain has TRBV5-1 and TRBJ2-3, with 9 bases that match TRBD1. From germline, CDR1 is SGHRS and CDR2 YFSETQ. This CDR3 region has 16 residues. Losses at the gene ends were 0 bases for V and 0 bases for J; bases not matched to a gene: 2. The CDR3 region has the DNA TGCGCCAGCAGCTTGGGGGGACAGGGTAGCACAGATACGCAGTATTTT. It yields the protein CASSLGGQGSTDTQYF.